The T cell receptor (beta chain) under discussion was sequenced for a study of T-cell memory formation after mild COVID-19. The study, taken as a whole, reports: Day 15 to 85 contractors were CD4/CD8 balanced; later expanders leaned CD4+.

Barcoded TCR alpha and TCR beta cDNA libraries with UMIs came from 5'RACE using constant-segment primers. TCRdb redid the calling of the 5' RACE reads with MiXCR, one entry per CDR3 protein. The sample shows about 130,000 distinct CDR3 sequences, 15% to 20% of them seen only once. From germline, CDR1 is SGHRS and CDR2 YFSETQ. This CDR3 spans 14 amino acids. Trimming removed 1 base at V and 4 bases at J, with 8 bases between. For this clonotype: Antigen: not known.

Material for sequencing was PBMCs or a T cell subset sorted from them (not recorded which). The V and J genes are TRBV5-1 and TRBJ1-4, with D possibly being TRBD1 (5 bases). The source of this sequence is an adult woman who had mild COVID-19 (a few samples of this study predate the infection). Cell type and time point are not known. In DNA form, the CDR3 reads TGCGCCAGCAGCTTGTGGGGGGTTAATGAAAAACTGTTTTTT. Its protein is CASSLWGVNEKLFF.